This T cell receptor beta chain was sequenced in a study of blood T cells in healthy people across ages. Study-level points and caveats: Compared with aged donors, long-lived donors showed fewer expanded clones, suggesting selection. As age increased, TCR beta diversity per million T cells fell in a roughly linear fashion. Calculation of diversity from one million T cells yielded estimates considered to be underestimates.

As regards this clonotype: Its specificity is unknown.

V lost 5 bases to trimming and J lost 1 base, with 15 bases between them. Germline V gene data show CDR1 as MNHEY and CDR2 as SVGEGT. This CDR3 spans 15 amino acids. Primers used in a second PCR of about 6 to 11 cycles were a sample-barcoded 5' primer and a J-beta primer mix. Every single cDNA molecule received a tag from a template-switch adaptor with 12 random nucleotides. TCRdb fed the 5' RACE reads into MiXCR, producing one record per CDR3 protein. The sample lists around 800,000 distinct CDR3 sequences, 35% to 50% occurring once. The sequence was obtained from a man older than 75 in good health. Sequencing was done on a sample of blood. The chain recombines TRBV6-2 or TRBV6-3 with TRBJ2-7; possibly TRBD1 for D (5 bases). As DNA, the CDR3 is TGTGCCAGCAGTCCCCTGGCAGGGCAGTCCTACGAGCAGTACTTC. This codes for CASSPLAGQSYEQYF.